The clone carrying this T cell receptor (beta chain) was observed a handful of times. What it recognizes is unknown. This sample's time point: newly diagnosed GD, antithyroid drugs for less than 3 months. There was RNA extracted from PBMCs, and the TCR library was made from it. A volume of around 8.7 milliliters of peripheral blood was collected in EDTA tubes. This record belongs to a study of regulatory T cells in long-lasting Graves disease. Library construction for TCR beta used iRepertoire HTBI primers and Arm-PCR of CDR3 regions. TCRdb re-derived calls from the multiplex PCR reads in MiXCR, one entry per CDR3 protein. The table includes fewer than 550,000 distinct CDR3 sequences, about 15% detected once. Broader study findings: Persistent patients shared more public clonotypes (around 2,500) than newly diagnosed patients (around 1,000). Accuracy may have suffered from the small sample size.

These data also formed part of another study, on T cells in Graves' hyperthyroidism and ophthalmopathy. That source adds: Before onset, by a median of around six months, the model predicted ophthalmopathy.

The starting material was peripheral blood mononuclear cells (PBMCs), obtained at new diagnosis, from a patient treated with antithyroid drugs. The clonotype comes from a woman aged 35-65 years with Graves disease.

This CDR3 reads CASGLGLAGGRGEQFF. The CDR3 nucleotides read TGTGCTAGTGGCCTAGGACTAGCGGGGGGCAGGGGTGAGCAGTTCTTC. The chain recombines TRBV12-5 with TRBJ2-1; 14 bases align to TRBD2. The CDR3 spans 16 residues. CDR1 is LGHNT and CDR2 is FRNRAP in the germline V gene. J was trimmed by 9 bases and V by 6 bases; bases with no gene match: 10.